These 9 T cell receptor beta chains came from one sample sequenced in a study of vaccination effects on CD4 cells after COVID-19. Here immunoSEQ multiplex PCR was the method, and the copy in TCRdb shows in-frame clones only, minus some. The top ten hold around 2.1% of the sample, which has tens of thousands of clones, roughly 73% seen once. The antigens for these receptors are not known. With 9 to 11 days of culture completed, CD4+ T cells were isolated. Two doses of BNT162b2 or mRNA-1273 vaccine were administered to participants. The sample consisted of CD4+ T cells from PBMCs cultured without peptide, taken after COVID-19 vaccination. These receptors originate from a human donor who received a COVID-19 vaccine.

The chain has TRBV7-9 and TRBJ1-2; tentative D call: TRBD1 (6 bases). Between the trimmed V and J ends, which lost 6 bases and 4 bases, there was a span of 18 bases. This CDR3 spans 15 amino acids. CDR1 and CDR2 (germline): SEHNR, FQNEAQ (reference sequence). The CDR3 here is CASRQGGGYLYGYTF. CDR3 nucleotides: TGTGCCAGCAGACAGGGAGGTGGTTACCTCTATGGCTACACCTTC.

This chain connects TRBV5-1 to TRBJ2-2, with D possibly matching TRBD1 (6 bases). Between the trimmed V and J ends, which lost 7 bases and 4 bases, there was a span of 17 bases. From germline, CDR1 is SGHRS and CDR2 YFSETQ. This CDR3 region has 15 residues. The CDR3 DNA reads TGCGCCAGCGACAGCAGGGGCTCGGGCACCGGGGAGCTGTTTTTT. It yields the protein CASDSRGSGTGELFF.

This chain uses TRBV12-3 or TRBV12-4 with TRBJ2-5; no firm D call. Trimming took off 1 base at V and 2 bases at J, with 2 bases between the two ends. CDR3 length equals 12 residues. In DNA form, the CDR3 reads TGTGCCAGCAGTTTAGAACAAGAGACCCAGTACTTC. Amino acids: CASSLEQETQYF.

V is TRBV23-1 and J is TRBJ1-6; 7 positions match TRBD1. TRBV23-1 qualifies as an ORF whose function is uncertain. Trimming removed 6 bases from V and 6 bases from J; junction bases left unmatched: 14. The CDR3 runs to 17 residues. Written as DNA, the CDR3 is TGCGCCAGCAGCCCAAGTCCAACAGGGGCCCTTAATTCACCCCTCCACTTT. Translation: CASSPSPTGALNSPLHF.

This CDR3 is CASSASRTGKNTEAFF. DNA for the CDR3: TGTGCCAGCTCAGCTAGCAGGACGGGAAAGAACACTGAAGCTTTCTTT. The chain carries TRBV18 and TRBJ1-1; no clear D gene. Germline V CDR1 and CDR2: KGHSH, LQKENI. CDR3 length equals 16 residues. Trimming cost V 5 bases and J 1 base, with 17 bases left between them.

V usage is TRBV19 and J usage is TRBJ2-2, with D perhaps matching TRBD2 (7 bases). Germline values: CDR1 LNHDA, CDR2 SQIVND (reference sequence). The germline V and J ends were trimmed by 8 bases and 6 bases, with 19 bases remaining between them. The CDR3 loop spans 15 amino acids. The CDR3 DNA reads TGTGCCAGTGGGACCGTAGGGGGGAGGGCCGGGGAGCTGTTTTTT. It is translated as CASGTVGGRAGELFF.

This chain connects TRBV6-5 to TRBJ2-3; the D is unclear. The CDR3 sequence is 14 residues long. Looked up from germline, CDR1 is MNHEY and CDR2 is SVGAGI. V lost 6 bases and J 0 bases, leaving 10 bases between the germline ends. CDR3 nucleotides: TGTGCCAGCAGAACTTCACTAAGCACAGATACGCAGTATTTT. Its translation is CASRTSLSTDTQYF.

The V gene is TRBV6-5, the J gene TRBJ1-1; D is ambiguous. This CDR3 is built from 13 residues. Per the germline V gene, CDR1 is MNHEY and CDR2 is SVGAGI. V shed 0 bases and J shed 2 bases, with 4 bases lying between them. CDR3 in amino acids: CASSYSENTEAFF. The CDR3 bases are TGTGCCAGCAGTTACTCGGAAAACACTGAAGCTTTCTTT.

The gene calls are TRBV2 and TRBJ2-7; 9 bases agree with TRBD1. The CDR3 runs 14 residues. Germline V lookup: CDR1 SNHLY, CDR2 FYNNEI. After removal of 5 bases from V and 6 bases from J, the junction contained 8 bases not matched to a gene. For the CDR3, the DNA is TGTGCCAGCAGTCTTGACAGGGGGACGGTCGAGCAGTACGTC. The encoded protein is CASSLDRGTVEQYV.